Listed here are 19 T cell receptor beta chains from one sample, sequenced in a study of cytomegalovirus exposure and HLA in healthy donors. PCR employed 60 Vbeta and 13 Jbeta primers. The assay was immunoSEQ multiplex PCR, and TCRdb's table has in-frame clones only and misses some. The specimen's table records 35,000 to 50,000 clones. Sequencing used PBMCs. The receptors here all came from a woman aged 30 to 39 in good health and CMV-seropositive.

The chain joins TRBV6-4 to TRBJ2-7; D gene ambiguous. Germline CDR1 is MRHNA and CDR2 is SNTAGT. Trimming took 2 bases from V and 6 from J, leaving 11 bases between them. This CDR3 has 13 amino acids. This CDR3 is CASSDSQESEQYF. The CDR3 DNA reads TGTGCCAGCAGTGACAGTCAAGAGTCCGAGCAGTACTTC.

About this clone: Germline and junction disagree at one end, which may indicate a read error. The CDR3 here is CAGSGAGEGTYEQYF. The DNA of the CDR3 is TGTGCCGGGAGTGGGGCGGGGGAGGGAACCTACGAGCAGTACTTC. This rearrangement joins TRBV30 to TRBJ2-7; the match to TRBD2 covers 7 bases. The germline gives CDR1 GTSNPN, CDR2 SVGIG (reference sequence). This CDR3 spans 15 amino acids.

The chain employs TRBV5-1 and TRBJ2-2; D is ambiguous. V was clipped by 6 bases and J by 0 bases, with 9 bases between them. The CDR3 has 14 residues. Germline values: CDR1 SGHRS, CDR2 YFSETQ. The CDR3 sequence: CASTGATNTGELFF. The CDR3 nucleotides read TGCGCCAGCACCGGAGCAACGAACACCGGGGAGCTGTTTTTT.

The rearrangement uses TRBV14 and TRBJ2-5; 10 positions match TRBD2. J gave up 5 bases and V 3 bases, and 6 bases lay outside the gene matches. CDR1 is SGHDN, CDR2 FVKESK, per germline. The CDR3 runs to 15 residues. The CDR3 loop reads CASSQAGTSVETQYF. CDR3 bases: TGTGCCAGCAGCCAGGCCGGGACTAGCGTTGAGACCCAGTACTTC.

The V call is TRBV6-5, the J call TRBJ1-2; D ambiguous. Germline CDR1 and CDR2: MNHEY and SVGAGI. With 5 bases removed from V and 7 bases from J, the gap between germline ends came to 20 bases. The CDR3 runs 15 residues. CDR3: CASSRLSGGKTGYTF. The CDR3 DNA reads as TGTGCCAGCAGTCGACTCTCCGGAGGGAAGACTGGCTACACCTTC.

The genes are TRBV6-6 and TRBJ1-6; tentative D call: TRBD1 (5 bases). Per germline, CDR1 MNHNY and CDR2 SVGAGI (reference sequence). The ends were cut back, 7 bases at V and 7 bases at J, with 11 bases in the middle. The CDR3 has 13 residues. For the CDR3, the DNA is TGTGCCAGCAAAGCAGGGCAAAATTCACCCCTCCACTTT. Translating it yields CASKAGQNSPLHF.

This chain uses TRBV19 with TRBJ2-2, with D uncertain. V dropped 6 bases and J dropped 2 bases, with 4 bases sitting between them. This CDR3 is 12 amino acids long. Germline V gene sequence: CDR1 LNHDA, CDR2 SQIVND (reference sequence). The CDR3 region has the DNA TGTGCCAGTAGCTTCAACACCGGGGAGCTGTTTTTT. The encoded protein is CASSFNTGELFF.

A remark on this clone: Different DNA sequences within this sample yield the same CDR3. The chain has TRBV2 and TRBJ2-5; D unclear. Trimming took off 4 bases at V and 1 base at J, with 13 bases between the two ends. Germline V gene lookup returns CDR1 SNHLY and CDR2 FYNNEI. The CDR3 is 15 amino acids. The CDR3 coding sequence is TGTGCCAGCAGTGTAGTGAAGTACGGCCAAGAGACCCAGTACTTC. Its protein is CASSVVKYGQETQYF.

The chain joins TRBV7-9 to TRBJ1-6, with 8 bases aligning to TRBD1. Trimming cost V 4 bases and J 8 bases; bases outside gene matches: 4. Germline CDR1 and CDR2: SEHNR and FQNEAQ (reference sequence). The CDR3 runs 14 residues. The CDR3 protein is CASSSGGVYSPLHF. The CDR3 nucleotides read TGTGCCAGCAGCTCAGGGGGCGTTTATTCACCCCTCCACTTT.

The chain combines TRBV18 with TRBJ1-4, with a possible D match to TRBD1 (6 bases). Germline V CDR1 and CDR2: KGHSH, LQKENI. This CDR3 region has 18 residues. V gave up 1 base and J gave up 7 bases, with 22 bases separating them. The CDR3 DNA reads TGTGCCAGCTCACCACTTGAGTTCTCTGGGGGCTTAGGTGAAAAACTGTTTTTT. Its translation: CASSPLEFSGGLGEKLFF.

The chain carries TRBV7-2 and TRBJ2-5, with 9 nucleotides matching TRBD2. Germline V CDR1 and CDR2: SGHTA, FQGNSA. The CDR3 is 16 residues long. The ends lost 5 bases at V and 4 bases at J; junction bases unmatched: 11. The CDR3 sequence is CASSRRGRGGLETQYF. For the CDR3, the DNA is TGTGCCAGCAGCCGCAGAGGGCGGGGGGGCCTAGAGACCCAGTACTTC.

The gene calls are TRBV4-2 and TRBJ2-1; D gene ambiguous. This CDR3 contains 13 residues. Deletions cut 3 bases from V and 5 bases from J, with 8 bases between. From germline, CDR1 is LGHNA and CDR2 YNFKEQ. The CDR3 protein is CASSHHMDNEQFF. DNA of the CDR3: TGTGCCAGCAGCCACCACATGGACAATGAGCAGTTCTTC.

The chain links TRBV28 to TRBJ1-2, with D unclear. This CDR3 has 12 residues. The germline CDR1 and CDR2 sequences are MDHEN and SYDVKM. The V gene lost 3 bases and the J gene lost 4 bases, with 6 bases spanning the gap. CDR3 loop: CASSLYLYGYTF. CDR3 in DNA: TGTGCCAGCAGTTTGTATCTCTATGGCTACACCTTC.

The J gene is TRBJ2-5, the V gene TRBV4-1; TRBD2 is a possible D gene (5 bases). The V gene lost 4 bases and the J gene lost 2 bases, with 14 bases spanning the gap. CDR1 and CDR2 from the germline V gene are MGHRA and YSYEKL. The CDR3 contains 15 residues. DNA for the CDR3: TGCGCCAGCAGCCTGGAGGACGGTAGACAAGAGACCCAGTACTTC. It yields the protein CASSLEDGRQETQYF.

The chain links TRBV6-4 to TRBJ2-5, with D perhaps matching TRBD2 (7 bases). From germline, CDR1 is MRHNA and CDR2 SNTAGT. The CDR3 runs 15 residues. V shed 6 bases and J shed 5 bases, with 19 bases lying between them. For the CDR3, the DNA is TGTGCCAGCAGCCCAGAGGGGGGGGCTGGGGAGACCCAGTACTTC. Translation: CASSPEGGAGETQYF.

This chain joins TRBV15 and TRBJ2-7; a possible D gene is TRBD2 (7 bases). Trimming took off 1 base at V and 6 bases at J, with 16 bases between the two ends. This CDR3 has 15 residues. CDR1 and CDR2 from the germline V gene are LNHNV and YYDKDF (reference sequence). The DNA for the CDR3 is TGTGCCACCAGCAGAGTATGGGGAGGGGGTCTCGAGCAGTACTTC. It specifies CATSRVWGGGLEQYF.

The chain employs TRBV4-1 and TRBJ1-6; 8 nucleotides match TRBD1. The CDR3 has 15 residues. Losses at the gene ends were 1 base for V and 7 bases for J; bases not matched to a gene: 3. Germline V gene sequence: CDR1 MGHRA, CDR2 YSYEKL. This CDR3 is CASSQGTGINSPLHF. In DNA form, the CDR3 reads TGCGCCAGCAGCCAAGGGACAGGGATCAATTCACCCCTCCACTTT.

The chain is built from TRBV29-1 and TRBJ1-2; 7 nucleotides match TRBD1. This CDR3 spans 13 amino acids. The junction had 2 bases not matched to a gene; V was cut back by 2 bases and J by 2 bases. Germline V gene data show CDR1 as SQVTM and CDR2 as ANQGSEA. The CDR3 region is CSVEPTGNYGYTF. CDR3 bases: TGCAGCGTTGAACCGACAGGGAACTATGGCTACACCTTC. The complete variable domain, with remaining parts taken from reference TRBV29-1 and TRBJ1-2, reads SAVISQKPSRDICQRGTSLTIQCQVDSQVTMMFWYRQQPGQSLTLIATANQGSEATYESGFVIDKFPISRPNLTFSTLTVSNMSPEDSSIYLCSVEPTGNYGYTFGSGTRLTVV.

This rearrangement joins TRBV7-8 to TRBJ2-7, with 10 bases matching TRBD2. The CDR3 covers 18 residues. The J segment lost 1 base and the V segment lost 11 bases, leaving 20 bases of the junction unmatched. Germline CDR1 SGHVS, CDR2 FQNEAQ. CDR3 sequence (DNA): TGTGCCCCCAGCTTACGCCTAGCGGGGGTTCCGATTTCCTACGAGCAGTACTTC. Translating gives CAPSLRLAGVPISYEQYF.